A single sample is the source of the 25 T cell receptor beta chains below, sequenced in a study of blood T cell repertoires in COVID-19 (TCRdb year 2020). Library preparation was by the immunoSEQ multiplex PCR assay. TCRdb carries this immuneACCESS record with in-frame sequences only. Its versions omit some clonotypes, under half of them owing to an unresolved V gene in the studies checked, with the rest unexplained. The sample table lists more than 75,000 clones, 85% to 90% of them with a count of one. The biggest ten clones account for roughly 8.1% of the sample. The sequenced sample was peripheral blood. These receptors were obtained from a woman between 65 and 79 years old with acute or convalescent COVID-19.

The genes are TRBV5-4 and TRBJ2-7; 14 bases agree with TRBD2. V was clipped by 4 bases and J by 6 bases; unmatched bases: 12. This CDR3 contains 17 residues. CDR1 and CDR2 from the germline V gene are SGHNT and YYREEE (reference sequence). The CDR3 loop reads CASSVGLAGASKSEQYF. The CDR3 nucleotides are TGTGCCAGCAGCGTGGGACTAGCGGGAGCTTCGAAAAGCGAGCAGTACTTC.

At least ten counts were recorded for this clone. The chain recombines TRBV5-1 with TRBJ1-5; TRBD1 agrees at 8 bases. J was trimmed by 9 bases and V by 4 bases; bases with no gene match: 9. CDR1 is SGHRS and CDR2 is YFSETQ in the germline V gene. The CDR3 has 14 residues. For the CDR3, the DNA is TGCGCCAGCAGCCCAACAGGGGGGAATGTGCCCCAGCATTTT. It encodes CASSPTGGNVPQHF. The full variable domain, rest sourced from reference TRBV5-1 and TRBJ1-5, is KAGVTQTPRYLIKTRGQQVTLSCSPISGHRSVSWYQQTPGQGLQFLFEYFSETQRNKGNFPGRFSGRQFSNSRSEMNVSTLELGDSALYLCASSPTGGNVPQHFGDGTRLSIL.

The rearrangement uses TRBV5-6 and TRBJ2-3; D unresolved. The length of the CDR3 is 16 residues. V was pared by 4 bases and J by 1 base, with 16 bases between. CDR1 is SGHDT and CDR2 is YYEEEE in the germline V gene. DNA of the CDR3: TGTGCCAGCAGCACCCCCGCTGTGGGCCGCACAGATACGCAGTATTTT. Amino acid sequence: CASSTPAVGRTDTQYF.

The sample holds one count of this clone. The CDR3 spells CASSLVPGSGANVLTF. CDR3 bases: TGCGCCAGCAGCTTGGTGCCAGGCTCTGGGGCCAACGTCCTGACTTTC. The chain employs TRBV5-1 and TRBJ2-6; D remains unclear. Trimming left V 0 bases short and J 0 bases short, with 7 bases between. The germline V gene encodes CDR1 SGHRS and CDR2 YFSETQ. The CDR3 loop spans 16 amino acids.

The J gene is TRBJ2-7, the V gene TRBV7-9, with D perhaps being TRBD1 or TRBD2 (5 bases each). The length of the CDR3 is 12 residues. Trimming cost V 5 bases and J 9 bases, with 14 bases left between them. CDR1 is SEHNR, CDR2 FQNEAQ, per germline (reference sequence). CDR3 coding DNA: TGTGCCAGCAGCCTAGACAGCCGGGGGCAGTACTTC. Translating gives CASSLDSRGQYF.

CDR3 bases: TGTGCCAGCAGTGAGTGGGCAGACGAGAATTTGTTCTTT. It specifies CASSEWADENLFF. The chain couples TRBV6-1 to TRBJ1-1, with D hard to call. Deletions cut 3 bases from V and 14 bases from J, with 19 bases between. The CDR3 loop spans 13 amino acids. Looked up from germline, CDR1 is MNHNS and CDR2 is SASEGT.

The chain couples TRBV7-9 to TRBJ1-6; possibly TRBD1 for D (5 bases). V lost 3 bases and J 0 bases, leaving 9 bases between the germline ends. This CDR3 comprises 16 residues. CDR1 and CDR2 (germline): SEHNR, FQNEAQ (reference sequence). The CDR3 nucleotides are TGTGCCAGCAGCTTGAGACAGAGCTCCTATAATTCACCCCTCCACTTT. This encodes CASSLRQSSYNSPLHF.

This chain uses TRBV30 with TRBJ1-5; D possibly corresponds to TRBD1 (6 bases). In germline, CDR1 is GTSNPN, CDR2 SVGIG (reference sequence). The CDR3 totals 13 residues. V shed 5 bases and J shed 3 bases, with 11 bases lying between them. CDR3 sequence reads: CAWGGRANQPQHF. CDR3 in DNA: TGTGCCTGGGGGGGCAGGGCCAATCAGCCCCAGCATTTT.

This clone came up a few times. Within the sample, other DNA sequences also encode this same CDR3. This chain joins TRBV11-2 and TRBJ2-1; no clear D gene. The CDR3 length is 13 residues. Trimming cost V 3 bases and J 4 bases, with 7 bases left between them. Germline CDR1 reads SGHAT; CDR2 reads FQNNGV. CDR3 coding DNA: TGTGCCAGCAGCTTGGAGAGTTACAATGAGCAGTTCTTC. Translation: CASSLESYNEQFF.

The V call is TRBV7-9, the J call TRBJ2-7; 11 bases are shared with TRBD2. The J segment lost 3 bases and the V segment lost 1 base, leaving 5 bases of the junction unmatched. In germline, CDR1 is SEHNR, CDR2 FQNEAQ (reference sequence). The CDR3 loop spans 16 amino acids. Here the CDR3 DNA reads TGTGCCAGCAGCTTAGGCAAACTAGCGGGAGTCTACGAGCAGTACTTC. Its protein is CASSLGKLAGVYEQYF.

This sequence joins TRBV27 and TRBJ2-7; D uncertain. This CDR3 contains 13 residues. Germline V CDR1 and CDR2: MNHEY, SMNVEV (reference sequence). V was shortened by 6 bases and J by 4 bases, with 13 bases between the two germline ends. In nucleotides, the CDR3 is TGTGCCAGCAGCCCCAACGGTTGGTACGAGCAGTACTTC. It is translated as CASSPNGWYEQYF.

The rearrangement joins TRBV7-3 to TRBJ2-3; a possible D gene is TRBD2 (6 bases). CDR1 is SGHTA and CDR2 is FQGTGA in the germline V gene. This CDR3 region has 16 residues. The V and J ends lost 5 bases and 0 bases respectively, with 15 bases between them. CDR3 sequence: CASSGGARTSTDTQYF. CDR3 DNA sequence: TGTGCCAGCAGCGGCGGGGCAAGAACTAGCACAGATACGCAGTATTTT.

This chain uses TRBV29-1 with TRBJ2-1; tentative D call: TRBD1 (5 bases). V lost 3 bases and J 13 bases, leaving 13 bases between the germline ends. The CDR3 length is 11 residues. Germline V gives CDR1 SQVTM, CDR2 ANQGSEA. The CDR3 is CSVDRVSSQFF. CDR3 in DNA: TGCAGCGTTGACAGGGTTTCTTCACAGTTCTTC.

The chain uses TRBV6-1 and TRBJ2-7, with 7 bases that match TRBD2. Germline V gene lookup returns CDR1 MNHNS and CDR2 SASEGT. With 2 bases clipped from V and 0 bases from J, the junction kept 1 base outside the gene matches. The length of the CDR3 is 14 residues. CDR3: CASSESGGSYEQYF. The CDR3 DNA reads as TGTGCCAGCAGTGAATCGGGGGGCTCCTACGAGCAGTACTTC.

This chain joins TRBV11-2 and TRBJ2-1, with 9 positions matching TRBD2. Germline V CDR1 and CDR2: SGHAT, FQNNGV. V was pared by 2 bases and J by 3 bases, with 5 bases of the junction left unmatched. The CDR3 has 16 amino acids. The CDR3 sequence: CASSLLAGRFYNEQFF. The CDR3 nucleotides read TGTGCCAGCAGCTTACTAGCGGGAAGGTTCTACAATGAGCAGTTCTTC.

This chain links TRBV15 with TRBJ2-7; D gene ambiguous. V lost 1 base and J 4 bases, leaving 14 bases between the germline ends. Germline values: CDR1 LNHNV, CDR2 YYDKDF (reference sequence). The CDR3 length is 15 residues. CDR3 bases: TGTGCCACCAGCAGAGGCAGTCCAGTCAGGTACGAGCAGTACTTC. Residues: CATSRGSPVRYEQYF. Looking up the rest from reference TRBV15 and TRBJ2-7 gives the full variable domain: DAMVIQNPRYQVTQFGKPVTLSCSQTLNHNVMYWYQQKSSQAPKLLFHYYDKDFNNEADTPDNFQSRRPNTSFCFLDIRSPGLGDTAMYLCATSRGSPVRYEQYFGPGTRLTVT.

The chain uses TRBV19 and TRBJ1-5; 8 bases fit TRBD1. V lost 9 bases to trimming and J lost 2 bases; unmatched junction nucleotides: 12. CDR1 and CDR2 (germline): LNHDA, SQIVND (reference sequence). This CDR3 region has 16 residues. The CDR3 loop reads CASVSLQGVGNQPQHF. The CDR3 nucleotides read TGTGCCAGCGTAAGCTTACAGGGGGTGGGCAATCAGCCCCAGCATTTT.

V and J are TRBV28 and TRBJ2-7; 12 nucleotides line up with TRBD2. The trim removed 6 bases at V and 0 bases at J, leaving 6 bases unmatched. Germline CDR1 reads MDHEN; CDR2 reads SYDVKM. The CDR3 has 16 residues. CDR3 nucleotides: TGTGCCAGCAGCTTGCGACTAGCGGGGGACTCCTACGAGCAGTACTTC. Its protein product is CASSLRLAGDSYEQYF.

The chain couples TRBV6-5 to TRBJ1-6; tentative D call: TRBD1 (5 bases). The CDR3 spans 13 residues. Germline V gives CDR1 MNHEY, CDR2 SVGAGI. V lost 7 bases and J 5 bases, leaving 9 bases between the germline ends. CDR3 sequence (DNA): TGTGCCAGCATCAACAGGCATAATTCACCCCTCCACTTT. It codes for CASINRHNSPLHF.

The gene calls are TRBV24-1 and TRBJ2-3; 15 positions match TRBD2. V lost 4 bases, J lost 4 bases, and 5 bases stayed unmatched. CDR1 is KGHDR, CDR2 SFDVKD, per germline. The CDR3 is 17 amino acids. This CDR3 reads CATSDPGLAGGPDTQYF. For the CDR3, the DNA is TGTGCCACCAGTGACCCCGGACTAGCGGGGGGGCCAGATACGCAGTATTTT.

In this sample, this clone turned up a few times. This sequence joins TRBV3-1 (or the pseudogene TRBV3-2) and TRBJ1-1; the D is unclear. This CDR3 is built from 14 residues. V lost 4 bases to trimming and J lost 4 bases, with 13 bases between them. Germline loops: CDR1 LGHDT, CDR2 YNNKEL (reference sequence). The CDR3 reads CASSLSTVPTEAFF. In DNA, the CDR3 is TGTGCCAGCAGCCTTTCAACAGTTCCCACTGAAGCTTTCTTT.

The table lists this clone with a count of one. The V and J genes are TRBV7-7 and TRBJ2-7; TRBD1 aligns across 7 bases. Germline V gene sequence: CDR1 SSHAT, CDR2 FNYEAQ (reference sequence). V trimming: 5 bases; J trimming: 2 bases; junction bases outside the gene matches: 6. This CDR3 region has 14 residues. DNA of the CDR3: TGTGCCAGCAGCCACCGGGACAGACCCTACGAGCAGTACTTC. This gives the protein CASSHRDRPYEQYF.

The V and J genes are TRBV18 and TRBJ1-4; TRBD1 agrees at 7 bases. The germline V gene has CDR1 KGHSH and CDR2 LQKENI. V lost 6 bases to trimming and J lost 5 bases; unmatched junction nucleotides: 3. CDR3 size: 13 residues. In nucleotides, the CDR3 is TGTGCCAGCTCGCCGGACAGGAATGAAAAACTGTTTTTT. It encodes CASSPDRNEKLFF.

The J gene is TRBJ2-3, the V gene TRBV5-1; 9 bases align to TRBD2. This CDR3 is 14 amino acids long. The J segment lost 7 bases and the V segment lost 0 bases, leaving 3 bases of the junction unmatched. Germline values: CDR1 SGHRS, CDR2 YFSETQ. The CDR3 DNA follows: TGCGCCAGCAGCTTGGAACTAGCGGGCCATACGCAGTATTTT. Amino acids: CASSLELAGHTQYF.

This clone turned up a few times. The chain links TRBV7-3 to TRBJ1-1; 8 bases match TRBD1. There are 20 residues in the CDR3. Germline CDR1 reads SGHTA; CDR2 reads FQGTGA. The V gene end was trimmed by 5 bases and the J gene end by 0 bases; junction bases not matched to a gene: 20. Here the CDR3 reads CASSPSRDRPEETMNTEAFF. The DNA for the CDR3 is TGTGCCAGCAGCCCGTCCCGGGACAGGCCAGAGGAGACCATGAACACTGAAGCTTTCTTT.